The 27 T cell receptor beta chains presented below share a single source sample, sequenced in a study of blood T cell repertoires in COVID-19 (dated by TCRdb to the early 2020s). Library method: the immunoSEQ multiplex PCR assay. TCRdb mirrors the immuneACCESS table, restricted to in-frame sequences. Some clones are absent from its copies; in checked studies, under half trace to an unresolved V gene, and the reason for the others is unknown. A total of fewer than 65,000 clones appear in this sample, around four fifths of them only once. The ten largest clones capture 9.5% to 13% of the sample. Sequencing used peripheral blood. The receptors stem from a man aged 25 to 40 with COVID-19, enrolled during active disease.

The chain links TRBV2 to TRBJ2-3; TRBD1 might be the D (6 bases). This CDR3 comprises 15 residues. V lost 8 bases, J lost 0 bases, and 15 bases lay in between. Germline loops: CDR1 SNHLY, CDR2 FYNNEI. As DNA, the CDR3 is TGTGCCAGCGTCCAGGACAGATGGAGCACAGATACGCAGTATTTT. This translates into CASVQDRWSTDTQYF.

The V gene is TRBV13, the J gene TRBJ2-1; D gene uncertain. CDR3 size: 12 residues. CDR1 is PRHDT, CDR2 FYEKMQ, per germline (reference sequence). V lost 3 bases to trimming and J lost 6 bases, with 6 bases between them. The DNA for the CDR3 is TGTGCCAGCAGCTTCCCGGGCAATGAGCAGTTCTTC. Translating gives CASSFPGNEQFF.

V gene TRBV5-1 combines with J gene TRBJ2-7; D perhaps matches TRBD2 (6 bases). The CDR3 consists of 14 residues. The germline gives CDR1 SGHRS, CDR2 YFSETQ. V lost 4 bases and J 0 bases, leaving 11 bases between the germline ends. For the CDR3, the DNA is TGCGCCAGCAGCCAGGGACTGTTCTCCTACGAGCAGTACTTC. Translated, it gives CASSQGLFSYEQYF.

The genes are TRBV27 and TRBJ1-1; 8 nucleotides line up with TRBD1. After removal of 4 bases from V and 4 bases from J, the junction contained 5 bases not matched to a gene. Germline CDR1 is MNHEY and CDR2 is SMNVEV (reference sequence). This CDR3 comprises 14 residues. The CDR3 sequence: CASSYQGAGTEAFF. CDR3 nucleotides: TGTGCCAGCAGTTACCAGGGGGCCGGCACTGAAGCTTTCTTT.

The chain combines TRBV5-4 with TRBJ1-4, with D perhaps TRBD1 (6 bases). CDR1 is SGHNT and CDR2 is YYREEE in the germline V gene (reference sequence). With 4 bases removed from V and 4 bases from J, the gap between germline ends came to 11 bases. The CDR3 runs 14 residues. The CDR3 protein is CASSAGAVNEKLFF. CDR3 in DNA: TGTGCCAGCAGCGCAGGGGCCGTTAATGAAAAACTGTTTTTT.

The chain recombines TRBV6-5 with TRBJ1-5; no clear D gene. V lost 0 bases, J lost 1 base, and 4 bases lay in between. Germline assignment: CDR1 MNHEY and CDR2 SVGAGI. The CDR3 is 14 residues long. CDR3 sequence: CASSYSGSNQPQHF. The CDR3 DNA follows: TGTGCCAGCAGTTACTCGGGCAGCAATCAGCCCCAGCATTTT.

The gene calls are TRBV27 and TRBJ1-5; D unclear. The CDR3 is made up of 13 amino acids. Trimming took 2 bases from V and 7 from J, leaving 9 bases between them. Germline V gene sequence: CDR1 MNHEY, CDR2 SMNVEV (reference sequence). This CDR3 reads CASSLREGQPQHF. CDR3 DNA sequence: TGTGCCAGCAGTTTACGAGAGGGACAGCCCCAGCATTTT.

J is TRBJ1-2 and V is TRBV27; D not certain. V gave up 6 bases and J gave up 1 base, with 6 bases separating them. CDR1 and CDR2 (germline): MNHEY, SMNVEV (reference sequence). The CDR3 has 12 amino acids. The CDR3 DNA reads TGTGCCAGCAGCCAGGATAACTATGGCTACACCTTC. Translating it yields CASSQDNYGYTF.

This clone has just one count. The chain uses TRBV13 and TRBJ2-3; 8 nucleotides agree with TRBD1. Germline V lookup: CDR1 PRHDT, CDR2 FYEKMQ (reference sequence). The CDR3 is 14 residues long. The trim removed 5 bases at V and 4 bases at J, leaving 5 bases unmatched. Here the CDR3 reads CASSAGTGADTQYF. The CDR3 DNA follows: TGTGCCAGCAGCGCCGGGACAGGAGCAGATACGCAGTATTTT.

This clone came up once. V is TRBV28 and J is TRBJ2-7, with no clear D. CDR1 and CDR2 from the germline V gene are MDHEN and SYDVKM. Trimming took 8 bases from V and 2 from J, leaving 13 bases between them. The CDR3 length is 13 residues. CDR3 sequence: CASHSLLTYEQYF. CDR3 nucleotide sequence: TGTGCCAGCCACAGTCTTTTAACCTACGAGCAGTACTTC.

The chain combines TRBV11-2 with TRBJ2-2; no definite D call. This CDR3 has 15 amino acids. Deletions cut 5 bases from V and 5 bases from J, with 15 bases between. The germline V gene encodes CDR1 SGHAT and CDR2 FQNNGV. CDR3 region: CASSPLNSQTGELFF. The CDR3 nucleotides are TGTGCCAGCAGCCCCCTGAACAGCCAGACCGGGGAGCTGTTTTTT. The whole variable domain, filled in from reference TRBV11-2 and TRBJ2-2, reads EAGVAQSPRYKIIEKRQSVAFWCNPISGHATLYWYQQILGQGPKLLIQFQNNGVVDDSQLPKDRFSAERLKGVDSTLKIQPAKLEDSAVYLCASSPLNSQTGELFFGEGSRLTVL.

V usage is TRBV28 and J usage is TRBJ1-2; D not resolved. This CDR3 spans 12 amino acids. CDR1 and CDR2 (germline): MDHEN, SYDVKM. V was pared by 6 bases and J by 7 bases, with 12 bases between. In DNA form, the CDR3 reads TGTGCCAGCAGACAGTCCCTGTTTGGCTACACCTTC. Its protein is CASRQSLFGYTF.

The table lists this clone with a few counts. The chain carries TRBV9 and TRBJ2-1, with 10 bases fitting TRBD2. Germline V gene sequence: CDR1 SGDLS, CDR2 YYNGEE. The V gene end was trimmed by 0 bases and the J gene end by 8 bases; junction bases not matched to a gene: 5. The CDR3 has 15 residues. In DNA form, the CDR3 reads TGTGCCAGCAGCGTAGTCAGCGGGAGGGCCGATGAGCAGTTCTTC. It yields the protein CASSVVSGRADEQFF.

The CDR3 sequence is CASSIGRGRTEAFF. The DNA of the CDR3 is TGTGCCAGTAGTATAGGCAGGGGGCGGACTGAAGCTTTCTTT. V is TRBV19 and J is TRBJ1-1, with 8 positions matching TRBD1. The V segment lost 1 base and the J segment 5 bases; nucleotides outside the gene matches: 3. The CDR3 is 14 residues long. The germline CDR1 and CDR2 sequences are LNHDA and SQIVND (reference sequence).

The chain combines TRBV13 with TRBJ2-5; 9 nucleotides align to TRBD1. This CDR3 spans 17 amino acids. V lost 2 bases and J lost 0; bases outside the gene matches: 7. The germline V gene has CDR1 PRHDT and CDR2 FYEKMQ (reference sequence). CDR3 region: CASSLNRGLRYQETQYF. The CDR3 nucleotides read TGTGCCAGCAGCTTAAACAGGGGGCTAAGGTACCAAGAGACCCAGTACTTC.

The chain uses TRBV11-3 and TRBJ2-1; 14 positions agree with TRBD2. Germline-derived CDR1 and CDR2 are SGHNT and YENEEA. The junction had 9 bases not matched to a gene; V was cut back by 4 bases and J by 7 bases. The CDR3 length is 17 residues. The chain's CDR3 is CASSSESGTSGRNEQFF. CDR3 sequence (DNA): TGTGCCAGCAGCTCGGAATCCGGGACTAGCGGGAGAAATGAGCAGTTCTTC.

The CDR3 DNA sequence: TGCGCCAGCAGCTCCGGACAGGGGGAAAACTATGGCTACACCTTC. As protein: CASSSGQGENYGYTF. This sequence joins TRBV5-1 and TRBJ1-2; 10 bases are a match to TRBD1. V lost 3 bases and J lost 2; bases outside the gene matches: 4. The CDR3 consists of 15 residues. The germline V gene has CDR1 SGHRS and CDR2 YFSETQ.

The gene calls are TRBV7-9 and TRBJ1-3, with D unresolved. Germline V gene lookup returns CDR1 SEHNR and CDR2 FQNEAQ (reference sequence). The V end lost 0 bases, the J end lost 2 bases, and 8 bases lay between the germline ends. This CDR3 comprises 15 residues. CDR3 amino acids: CASSLARGTGNTIYF. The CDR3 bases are TGTGCCAGCAGCTTAGCCCGAGGGACTGGAAACACCATATATTTT.

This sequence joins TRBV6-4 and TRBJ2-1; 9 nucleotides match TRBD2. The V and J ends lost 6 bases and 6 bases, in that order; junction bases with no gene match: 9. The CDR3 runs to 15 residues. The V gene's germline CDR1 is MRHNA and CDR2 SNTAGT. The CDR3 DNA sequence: TGTGCCAGCAGCCAAGCTAGCGGGATAAGCAATGAGCAGTTCTTC. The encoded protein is CASSQASGISNEQFF.

CDR3 nucleotides: TGTGCCAGCAGCTTTCACCAGGGGAGTATCGGGGAGCTGTTTTTT. This sequence encodes CASSFHQGSIGELFF. The chain links TRBV11-3 to TRBJ2-2; TRBD1 is a possible D gene (6 bases). CDR3 size: 15 residues. Germline values: CDR1 SGHNT, CDR2 YENEEA. V was shortened by 3 bases and J by 7 bases, with 15 bases between the two germline ends.

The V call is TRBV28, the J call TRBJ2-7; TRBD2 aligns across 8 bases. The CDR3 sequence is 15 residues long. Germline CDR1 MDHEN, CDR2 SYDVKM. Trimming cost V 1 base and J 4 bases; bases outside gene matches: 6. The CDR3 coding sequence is TGTGCCAGCAGTTTATTGGCGGGGGGAATTTACGAGCAGTACTTC. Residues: CASSLLAGGIYEQYF. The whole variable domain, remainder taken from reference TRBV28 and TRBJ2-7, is DVKVTQSSRYLVKRTGEKVFLECVQDMDHENMFWYRQDPGLGLRLIYFSYDVKMKEKGDIPEGYSVSREKKERFSLILESASTNQTSMYLCASSLLAGGIYEQYFGPGTRLTVT.

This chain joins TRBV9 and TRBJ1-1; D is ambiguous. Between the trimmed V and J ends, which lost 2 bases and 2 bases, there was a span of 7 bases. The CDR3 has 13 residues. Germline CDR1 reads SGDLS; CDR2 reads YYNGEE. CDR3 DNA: TGTGCCAGCAGCGTTCGGGTTAACACTGAAGCTTTCTTT. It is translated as CASSVRVNTEAFF.

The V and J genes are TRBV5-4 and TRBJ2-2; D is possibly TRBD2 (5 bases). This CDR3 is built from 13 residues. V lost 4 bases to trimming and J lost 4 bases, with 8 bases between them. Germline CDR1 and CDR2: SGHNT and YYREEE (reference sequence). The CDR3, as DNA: TGTGCCAGCAGCGAGGACTTCACCGGGGAGCTGTTTTTT. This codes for CASSEDFTGELFF.

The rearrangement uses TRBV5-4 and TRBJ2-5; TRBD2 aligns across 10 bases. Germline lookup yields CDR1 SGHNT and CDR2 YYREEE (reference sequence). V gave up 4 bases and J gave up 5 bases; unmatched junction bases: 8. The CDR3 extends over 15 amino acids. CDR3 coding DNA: TGTGCCAGCAGCAGAAAGCGGGAGGGCCGCGAGACCCAGTACTTC. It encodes CASSRKREGRETQYF.

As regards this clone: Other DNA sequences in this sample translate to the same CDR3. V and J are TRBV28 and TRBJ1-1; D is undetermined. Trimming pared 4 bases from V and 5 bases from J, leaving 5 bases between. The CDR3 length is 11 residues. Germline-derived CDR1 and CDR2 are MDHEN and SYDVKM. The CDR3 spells CASSSRTEAFF. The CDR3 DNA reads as TGTGCCAGCAGTTCCAGAACTGAAGCTTTCTTT.

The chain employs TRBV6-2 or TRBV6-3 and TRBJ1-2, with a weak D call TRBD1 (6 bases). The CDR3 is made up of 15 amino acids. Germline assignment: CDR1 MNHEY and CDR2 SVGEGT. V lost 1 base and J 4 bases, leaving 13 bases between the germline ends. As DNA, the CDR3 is TGTGCCAGCAGTTACTGGGGGCAGGGGACCTATGGCTACACCTTC. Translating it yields CASSYWGQGTYGYTF.

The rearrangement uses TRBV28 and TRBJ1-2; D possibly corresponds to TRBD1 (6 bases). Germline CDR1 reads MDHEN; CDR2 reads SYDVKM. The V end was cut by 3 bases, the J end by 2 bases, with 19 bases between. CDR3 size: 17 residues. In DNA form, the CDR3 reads TGTGCCAGCAGTTTGACAGGCAGGGGCCAGCCCAACTATGGCTACACCTTC. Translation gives CASSLTGRGQPNYGYTF.